A selection of T cell receptor beta chains follows, all from one sample in a study of vaccination effects on CD4 cells after COVID-19. Their antigens remain unidentified. Here immunoSEQ multiplex PCR was the method, and the copy in TCRdb shows in-frame clones only, minus some. This sample carries 55,000 to 90,000 clones, roughly 73% of them seen once, and the ten largest clones take around 4.6%. Sequenced material: CD4+ T cells from PBMCs cultured with HIV peptides, taken before COVID-19 vaccination. These receptors were obtained from a human donor who had a prior SARS-CoV-2 infection. The CDR3 runs from the conserved cysteine through the conserved F or W. Fields, in order: CDR3 protein, V gene, clone size, J gene. Clone size is shown for a subset of rows, as once, few, many or a class of expanded clone.

CASSPRGSHEQFF TRBV5-4 once TRBJ2-1
CAWSGGKGLAADTQYF TRBV30 - TRBJ2-3
CASSPSAQQATNEKLFF TRBV18 - TRBJ1-4
CASSLVFRSGRNNEQFF TRBV7-8 - TRBJ2-1
CASSLGQGRGGNEAFF TRBV13 - TRBJ1-1
CAWDPTSGSSYEQYF TRBV30 - TRBJ2-7
CASSEEVQPQHF TRBV2 - TRBJ1-5
CASRRAAGSSYNEQFF TRBV5-1 - TRBJ2-1
CASSSDWVQPQHF TRBV6-5 - TRBJ1-5
CATSDTSGNYGYTF TRBV24-1 - TRBJ1-2
CASSTKQTGLETQYF TRBV6-5 - TRBJ2-5
CASSFGPNSPLHF TRBV27 - TRBJ1-6
CASSLVASGGADTQYF TRBV5-5 - TRBJ2-3
CASSYPGLGTDTQYF TRBV6-6 - TRBJ2-3
CARSRGSNSPLHF TRBV6-4 few TRBJ1-6
CASSPQHKSSYNEQFF TRBV4-3 - TRBJ2-1
CASSLRTSGRGESAYEQYF TRBV7-6 - TRBJ2-7
CASKGGSEQYF TRBV5-1 - TRBJ2-7
CASTTHPDRGEKLFF TRBV6-5 - TRBJ1-4
CASSERQGDFEKLFF TRBV9 - TRBJ1-4
CASMRSIGDRGLSGANVLTF TRBV23-1 - TRBJ2-6
CASSVDPWDTQYF TRBV7-2 - TRBJ2-3
CASSLAAGTTEAFF TRBV11-2 - TRBJ1-1
CASTSIGLQHF TRBV6-5 once TRBJ1-5
CASSPGINQPQHF TRBV18 - TRBJ1-5
CASRANQPQHF TRBV27 once TRBJ1-5
CAISAWIEGAGELFF TRBV10-3 - TRBJ2-2
CASSLDLGRSDYGYTF TRBV5-4 few TRBJ1-2
CASSLPGTGEAFF TRBV18 - TRBJ1-1
CASSRGANNEKLFF TRBV5-5 - TRBJ1-4
CASSQSSLYYGYTF TRBV6-6 - TRBJ1-2
CASSHDPKSPGSYNEQFF TRBV4-1 few TRBJ2-1
CASSQNTGELFF TRBV3-1/TRBV3-2 - TRBJ2-2
CASSLEAMTYEQYF TRBV11-2 few TRBJ2-7
CASSLAGQGTAGELFF TRBV5-1 few TRBJ2-2
CASSRGLAQQNTGELFF TRBV4-3 few TRBJ2-2
CSANENYGYTF TRBV20-1 - TRBJ1-2
CATSSPGLTLAGTEAFF TRBV15 - TRBJ1-1
CASSLALAGEVVEQFF TRBV7-9 - TRBJ2-1
CASSQAGTSYEQYF TRBV11-3 - TRBJ2-7
CASRGGVSNTEAFF TRBV7-9 once TRBJ1-1
CASGKGQGDAYEQYF TRBV12-5 few TRBJ2-7
CASSFRGNEKLFF TRBV27 - TRBJ1-4
CASSKNPSGRAPDTQYF TRBV21-1 - TRBJ2-3
CASSPSSGSTDTQYF TRBV4-2 - TRBJ2-3
CASTGLGPVGQGANGYTF TRBV2 - TRBJ1-2
CASSHGQLGKTQYF TRBV7-7 few TRBJ2-5
CASSYLRGGGETQYF TRBV6-5 - TRBJ2-5